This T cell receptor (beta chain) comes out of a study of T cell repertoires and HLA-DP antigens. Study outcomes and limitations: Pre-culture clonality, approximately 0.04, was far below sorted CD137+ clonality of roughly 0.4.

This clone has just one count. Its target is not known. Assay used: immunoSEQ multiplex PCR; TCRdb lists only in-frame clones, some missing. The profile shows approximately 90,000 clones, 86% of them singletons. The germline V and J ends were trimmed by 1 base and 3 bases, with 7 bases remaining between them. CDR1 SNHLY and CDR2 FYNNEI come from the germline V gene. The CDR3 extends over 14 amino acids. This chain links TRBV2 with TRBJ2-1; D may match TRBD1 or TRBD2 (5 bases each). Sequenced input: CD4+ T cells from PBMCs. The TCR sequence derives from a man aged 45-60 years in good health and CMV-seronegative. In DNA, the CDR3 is TGTGCCAGCAGTGAAGAGGGGAGCTACAATGAGCAGTTCTTC. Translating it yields CASSEEGSYNEQFF.